Each of the 23 T cell receptor beta chains below was sequenced from the same sample in a study of T cell responses to AZD1222 COVID-19 vaccine. Method: immunoSEQ multiplex PCR; TCRdb's copy keeps in-frame clones and lacks some. The table records 150,000 or so clones, approximately 90% of them present only once. The sequences come from peripheral blood, collected on day 0 of AZD1222 vaccination. The receptors here all came from an adult in good health.

This clone was counted between two and nine times. The V gene is TRBV3-1 (or the pseudogene TRBV3-2), the J gene TRBJ2-2, with a tentative D call TRBD1 (5 bases). Germline CDR1 is LGHDT and CDR2 is YNNKEL (reference sequence). V lost 1 base, J lost 1 base, and 10 bases lay in between. The CDR3 contains 16 residues. DNA of the CDR3: TGTGCCAGCAGCCAAGGTTTCAGGGTGAACACCGGGGAGCTGTTTTTT. Translation gives CASSQGFRVNTGELFF.

As DNA, the CDR3 is TGTGCCAGCAGCCAAGATGACGGACCAAATTCACCCCTCCACTTT. Translated: CASSQDDGPNSPLHF. J is TRBJ1-6 and V is TRBV3-1 (or the pseudogene TRBV3-2), with D unresolved. This CDR3 is built from 15 residues. CDR1 and CDR2 from the germline V gene are LGHDT and YNNKEL (reference sequence). Trimming pared 0 bases from V and 7 bases from J, leaving 10 bases between.

The V gene is TRBV3-1 (or the pseudogene TRBV3-2), the J gene TRBJ2-2; 10 nucleotides line up with TRBD2. V lost 2 bases to trimming and J lost 5 bases; unmatched junction nucleotides: 2. Germline values: CDR1 LGHDT, CDR2 YNNKEL (reference sequence). The CDR3 contains 15 residues. Here the CDR3 reads CASSQQLAGTGELFF. CDR3 bases: TGTGCCAGCAGCCAACAACTAGCGGGGACCGGGGAGCTGTTTTTT.

Concerning this clone: The junction shows a germline mismatch at one end, possibly a read error. Other DNA sequences of this sample code for an identical CDR3. The chain employs TRBV2 and TRBJ1-1; D gene unclear. Looked up from germline, CDR1 is SNHLY and CDR2 is FYNNEI. This CDR3 contains 11 residues. The CDR3 nucleotides read TGTGCCAGCAGTGTGGAGACTGAAGCCTTCTTT. Its translation is CASSVETEAFF.

This sequence joins TRBV7-8 and TRBJ2-3; 7 nucleotides line up with TRBD2. V trimming: 3 bases; J trimming: 2 bases; junction bases outside the gene matches: 2. The germline V gene has CDR1 SGHVS and CDR2 FQNEAQ. CDR3 length: 14 residues. CDR3 residues: CASSFGGFTDTQYF. The CDR3, as DNA: TGTGCCAGCAGCTTCGGGGGGTTCACAGATACGCAGTATTTT.

The J gene is TRBJ1-6, the V gene TRBV28, with 9 bases fitting TRBD1. Trimming cost V 6 bases and J 10 bases; bases outside gene matches: 10. Germline V gives CDR1 MDHEN, CDR2 SYDVKM. The CDR3 has 15 residues. The CDR3 DNA follows: TGTGCCAGCAGCGGGGGGACAGGGAGACGCTCACCCCTCCACTTT. Protein sequence: CASSGGTGRRSPLHF.

The V call is TRBV19, the J call TRBJ1-5; the D gene is possibly TRBD1 (5 bases). From germline, CDR1 is LNHDA and CDR2 SQIVND (reference sequence). The CDR3 is made up of 15 amino acids. Trimming left V 2 bases short and J 0 bases short, with 8 bases between. In nucleotides, the CDR3 is TGTGCCAGTAGTATAACCAGGGCTAGCAATCAGCCCCAGCATTTT. Its translation: CASSITRASNQPQHF.

The chain joins TRBV29-1 to TRBJ1-2; no definite D call. V gave up 2 bases and J gave up 7 bases, with 11 bases separating them. Germline V gene sequence: CDR1 SQVTM, CDR2 ANQGSEA. The CDR3 spans 12 residues. The CDR3 region has the DNA TGCAGCGTTGAACTTTCGGGTTCTGGCTACACCTTC. Protein sequence: CSVELSGSGYTF.

CDR3 loop: CASSQGQNPYEQYF. The CDR3 DNA is TGTGCCAGCAGTCAGGGCCAAAATCCCTACGAGCAGTACTTC. The chain recombines TRBV27 with TRBJ2-7; D possibly corresponds to TRBD1 (5 bases). V was cut by 5 bases and J by 2 bases, with 13 bases left in between. The germline gives CDR1 MNHEY, CDR2 SMNVEV (reference sequence). This CDR3 spans 14 amino acids.

This clone was observed a few times. This chain joins TRBV20-1 and TRBJ2-7, with D perhaps TRBD1 (5 bases). The germline V gene encodes CDR1 DFQATT and CDR2 SNEGSKA (reference sequence). Trimming took off 7 bases at V and 3 bases at J, with 10 bases between the two ends. This CDR3 is built from 11 residues. Here the CDR3 reads CSGKTVYEQYF. DNA for the CDR3: TGCAGTGGGAAGACAGTCTACGAGCAGTACTTC.

The chain recombines TRBV4-2 with TRBJ2-3, with a weak D call TRBD2 (6 bases). Germline V gene sequence: CDR1 LGHNA, CDR2 YNFKEQ. The CDR3 spans 17 residues. V was cut by 1 base and J by 2 bases, with 16 bases left in between. The CDR3 sequence is CASSQGAAGTLTDTQYF. CDR3 sequence (DNA): TGTGCCAGCAGCCAAGGGGCGGCGGGGACCCTCACAGATACGCAGTATTTT.

The chain recombines TRBV5-5 with TRBJ2-7; D remains ambiguous. The CDR3 sequence is 15 residues long. Germline lookup yields CDR1 SGHKS and CDR2 YYEKEE (reference sequence). Trimming stripped 1 base from V and 6 bases from J, with 17 bases between. CDR3 DNA sequence: TGTGCCAGCAGCTTGTTGCCTGGCAATTCGGGCGAGCAGTACTTC. Translated, it gives CASSLLPGNSGEQYF.

The chain is built from TRBV7-3 and TRBJ1-1; tentative D call: TRBD1 (5 bases). The germline gives CDR1 SGHTA, CDR2 FQGTGA. This CDR3 is built from 13 residues. V dropped 5 bases and J dropped 4 bases, with 11 bases sitting between them. The CDR3 DNA reads as TGTGCCAGCAGCCGCGGGGACGGCACTGAAGCTTTCTTT. It is translated as CASSRGDGTEAFF.

The sample holds a few counts of this clone. The J gene is TRBJ2-5, the V gene TRBV19, with D perhaps TRBD2 (6 bases). The V end was cut by 4 bases, the J end by 1 base, with 13 bases between. This CDR3 has 15 amino acids. Germline lookup yields CDR1 LNHDA and CDR2 SQIVND (reference sequence). CDR3 bases: TGTGCCAGTAGTAAAGGGACTCAAACCCAAGAGACCCAGTACTTC. Amino acids: CASSKGTQTQETQYF.

The chain couples TRBV4-3 to TRBJ1-2; the match to TRBD1 covers 7 bases. Germline CDR1 is LGHNA and CDR2 is YSLEER. This CDR3 has 12 amino acids. J gave up 4 bases and V 4 bases, and 0 bases lay outside the gene matches. CDR3 amino acids: CASSRDSYGYTF. The CDR3 DNA follows: TGCGCCAGCAGCCGGGACAGCTATGGCTACACCTTC.

This clone was observed once. This chain connects TRBV4-1 to TRBJ2-1; 8 nucleotides match TRBD2. The CDR3 has 17 residues. The V gene end was trimmed by 1 base and the J gene end by 7 bases; junction bases not matched to a gene: 12. Germline assignment: CDR1 MGHRA and CDR2 YSYEKL. As DNA, the CDR3 is TGCGCCAGCAGCCAAGGGGCACTACAGCGGGGGTCGAATGAGCAGTTCTTC. Residues: CASSQGALQRGSNEQFF.

The chain carries TRBV3-1 (or the pseudogene TRBV3-2) and TRBJ1-2; D might be TRBD1 (6 bases). Trimming removed 4 bases from V and 10 bases from J, with 25 bases in between. The CDR3 is 16 amino acids. CDR1 is LGHDT and CDR2 is YNNKEL in the germline V gene (reference sequence). CDR3 DNA: TGTGCCAGCAGCCTCTCGGGGGGCCCCCTTGGGAGCGCCTACACCTTC. Its translation is CASSLSGGPLGSAYTF.

The rearrangement joins TRBV9 to TRBJ2-2, with D unclear. Trimming shortened V by 4 bases and J by 5 bases, and 9 bases separated the two germline ends. The V gene's germline CDR1 is SGDLS and CDR2 YYNGEE. This CDR3 has 13 amino acids. This CDR3 is CASSPQVTGELFF. CDR3 nucleotides: TGTGCCAGCAGCCCCCAGGTTACCGGGGAGCTGTTTTTT.

Note on this clone: This CDR3 is also generated by other DNA sequences in the sample. Written as DNA, the CDR3 is TGTGCCAGCTCCTTGAGTTTGAACACTGAAGCTTTCTTT. This encodes CASSLSLNTEAFF. The rearrangement links TRBV12-3 or TRBV12-4 to TRBJ1-1, with D unclear. V was trimmed by 8 bases and J by 0 bases, leaving 10 bases between them. The CDR3 consists of 13 residues.

The V call is TRBV28, the J call TRBJ1-1; possible D gene TRBD1, 5 bases. Trimming cost V 2 bases and J 7 bases, with 14 bases left between them. This CDR3 region has 14 residues. Germline V CDR1 and CDR2: MDHEN, SYDVKM. The DNA of the CDR3 is TGTGCCAGCAGTTTAAATCCACGTCAGGGTGAAGCTTTCTTT. This sequence encodes CASSLNPRQGEAFF.

The CDR3 sequence is CASSVDRDSPLHF. CDR3 sequence (DNA): TGTGCCAGCAGCGTGGACAGGGATTCACCCCTCCACTTT. V usage is TRBV5-4 and J usage is TRBJ1-6; 8 bases map to TRBD1. The CDR3 sequence is 13 residues long. Germline-derived CDR1 and CDR2 are SGHNT and YYREEE (reference sequence). With 4 bases clipped from V and 8 bases from J, the junction kept 2 bases outside the gene matches.

The J gene is TRBJ1-1, the V gene TRBV27, with D perhaps matching TRBD1 (5 bases). Between the trimmed V and J ends, which lost 5 bases and 5 bases, there was a span of 15 bases. CDR1 and CDR2 (germline): MNHEY, SMNVEV (reference sequence). The CDR3 extends over 14 amino acids. As DNA, the CDR3 is TGTGCCAGCAGTCTCCGATGGGGGGAGACTGAAGCTTTCTTT. Translation: CASSLRWGETEAFF.

The chain links TRBV6-5 to TRBJ1-1; 7 bases align to TRBD1. J was trimmed by 3 bases and V by 6 bases; bases with no gene match: 10. Germline CDR1 reads MNHEY; CDR2 reads SVGAGI. This CDR3 is 15 amino acids long. CDR3 DNA sequence: TGTGCCAGCAGAGGAGGACGGGACAGATACACTGAAGCTTTCTTT. Its translation: CASRGGRDRYTEAFF.